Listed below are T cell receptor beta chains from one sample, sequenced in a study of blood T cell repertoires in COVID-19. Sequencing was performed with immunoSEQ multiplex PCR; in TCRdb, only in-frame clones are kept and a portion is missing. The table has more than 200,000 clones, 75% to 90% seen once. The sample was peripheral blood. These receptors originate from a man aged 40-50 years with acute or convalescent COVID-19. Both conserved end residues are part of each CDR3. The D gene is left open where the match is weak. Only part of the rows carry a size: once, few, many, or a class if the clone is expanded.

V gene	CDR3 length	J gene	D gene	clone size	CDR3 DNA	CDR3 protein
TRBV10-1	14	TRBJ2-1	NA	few	TGCGCCAGGGGGGGGCTAGCGGTGGTCAATGAGCAGTTCTTC	CARGGLAVVNEQFF
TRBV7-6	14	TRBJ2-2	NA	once	TGTGCCAGCAACTCAGGGCCGAACACCGGGGAGCTGTTTTTT	CASNSGPNTGELFF
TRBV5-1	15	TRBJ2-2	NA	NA	TGCGCCAGCAGCCGAACGTCTAGCCATGCCGGGGAGCTGTTTTTT	CASSRTSSHAGELFF
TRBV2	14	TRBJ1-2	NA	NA	TGTGCCAGCAGCTACCCGGGAGGGGGCTATGGCTACACCTTC	CASSYPGGGYGYTF
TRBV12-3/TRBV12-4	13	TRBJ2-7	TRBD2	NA	TGTGCCAGCAGTTTTAGCGGGAGCGACGAGCAGTACTTC	CASSFSGSDEQYF
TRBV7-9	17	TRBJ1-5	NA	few	TGTGCCAGCAGCTTAGCTCCTCGCCAGGGGATAATTCAGCCCCAGCATTTT	CASSLAPRQGIIQPQHF
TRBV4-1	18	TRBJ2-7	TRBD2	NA	TGCGCCAGCAGCCAAGATCGTGGGACTAGCGGGAGGGCTAGCGAGCAGTACTTC	CASSQDRGTSGRASEQYF
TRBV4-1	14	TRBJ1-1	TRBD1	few	TGCGCCAGCAGCCGAGACAGGGGAAACACTGAAGCTTTCTTT	CASSRDRGNTEAFF
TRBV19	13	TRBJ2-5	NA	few	TGTGCCAGTAGTAGAGACTCGGGGGAGACCCAGTACTTC	CASSRDSGETQYF
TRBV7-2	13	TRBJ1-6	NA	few	TGTGCCAGCAGCCAAAGCCCCAATTCACCCCTCCACTTT	CASSQSPNSPLHF
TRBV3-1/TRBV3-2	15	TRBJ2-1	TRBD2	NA	TGTGCCAGCAGCCAATATCCCCTAGCGGACAATGAGCAGTTCTTC	CASSQYPLADNEQFF
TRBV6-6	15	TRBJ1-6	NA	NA	TGTGCCAGCAGTTACGGCAGGGCCCGGAATTCACCCCTCCACTTT	CASSYGRARNSPLHF
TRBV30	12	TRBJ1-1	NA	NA	TGTGCCTGGAGTAGACAGGTGGGGGAGGCTTTCTTT	CAWSRQVGEAFF
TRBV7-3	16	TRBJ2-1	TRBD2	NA	TGTGCCAGCAGCTTAAAAGGACTAGCGGTTTACAATGAGCAGTTCTTC	CASSLKGLAVYNEQFF
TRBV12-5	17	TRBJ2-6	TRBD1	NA	TGTGCTAGTGGTTTGGCAACAGGGGTAGCTGGGGCCAACGTCCTGACTTTC	CASGLATGVAGANVLTF
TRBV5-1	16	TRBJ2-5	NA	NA	TGCGCCAGCAGCTTGGTCGACGGGAGTAGGCAAGAGACCCAGTACTTC	CASSLVDGSRQETQYF
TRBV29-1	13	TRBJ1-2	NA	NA	TGCAGCGTTGAAAGGGAAGGGGCGTGGGGCTACACCTTC	CSVEREGAWGYTF
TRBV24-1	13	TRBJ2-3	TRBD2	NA	TGTGCCACCAGTGATCCTGGACTAGATCGAAAGTATTTT	CATSDPGLDRKYF
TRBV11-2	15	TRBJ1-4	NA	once	TGTGCCAGCAGCCACCCCAGGGCGGCTAATGAAAAACTGTTTTTT	CASSHPRAANEKLFF
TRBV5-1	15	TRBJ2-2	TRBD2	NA	TGCGCCAGCAGCCCTGGGACTACGAACACCGGGGAGCTGTTTTTT	CASSPGTTNTGELFF
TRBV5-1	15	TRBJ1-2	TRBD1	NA	TGCGCCAGCAGCTCCGAACAGGGGGCTCGGTATGGCTACACCTTC	CASSSEQGARYGYTF
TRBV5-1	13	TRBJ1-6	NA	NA	TGCGCCAGCAGCTTGGTCAGGGGTTCACCCCTCCACTTT	CASSLVRGSPLHF
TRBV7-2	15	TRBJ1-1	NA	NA	TGTGCCAGCAGGACGGACGGCGGGATGAACACTGAAGCTTTCTTT	CASRTDGGMNTEAFF
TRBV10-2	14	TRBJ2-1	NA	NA	TGCGCCAGCAGGGGACGGGAGTTTGGCAATGAGCAGTTCTTC	CASRGREFGNEQFF
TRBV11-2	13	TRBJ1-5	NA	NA	TGTGCCAGCAGTAAAGACGGGGATCAGCCCCAGCATTTT	CASSKDGDQPQHF
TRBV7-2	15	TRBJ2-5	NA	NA	TGTGCCAGCTTCAGGACTGTATTTTCGAGCGAGACCCAGTACTTC	CASFRTVFSSETQYF
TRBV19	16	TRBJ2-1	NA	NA	TGTGCCAGTAGGAGCATAGACTCAAGCTCCTACAATGAGCAGTTCTTC	CASRSIDSSSYNEQFF
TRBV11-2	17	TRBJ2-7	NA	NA	TGTGCCAGCAGCTTAGAAGTATACCGGGGAGGCTCCTACGAGCAGTACTTC	CASSLEVYRGGSYEQYF
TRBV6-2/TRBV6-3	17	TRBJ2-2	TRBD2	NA	TGTGCCAGCAGTTTCCTAGCGGGAGGCGTGAACACCGGGGAGCTGTTTTTT	CASSFLAGGVNTGELFF
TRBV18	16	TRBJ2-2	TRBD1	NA	TGTGCCAGCTCACCGTCCGGGACAGGGTTGGCCGGGGAGCTGTTTTTT	CASSPSGTGLAGELFF
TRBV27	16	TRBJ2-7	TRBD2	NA	TGTGCCAGCAGTTTATCGTCTAGCGGGTTATCCTACGAGCAGTACTTC	CASSLSSSGLSYEQYF
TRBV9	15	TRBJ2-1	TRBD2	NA	TGTGCCAGCAGCCTCCGCTTTGCGGGAGAACATGAGCAGTTCTTC	CASSLRFAGEHEQFF
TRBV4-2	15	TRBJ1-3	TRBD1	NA	TGTGCCAGCAGCCAAGATTTGACAGGGGGGAACACCATATATTTT	CASSQDLTGGNTIYF
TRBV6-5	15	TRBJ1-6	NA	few	TGTGCCAGCAGTCCGCCCGCCGGTGATAATTCACCCCTCCACTTT	CASSPPAGDNSPLHF
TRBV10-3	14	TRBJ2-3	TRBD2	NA	TGTGCCACGCGACTAGCGGGAGATGTAGATACGCAGTATTTT	CATRLAGDVDTQYF
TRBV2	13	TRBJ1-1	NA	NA	TGTGCCAGCAGTGACAGGGTGAGGACTGAAGCTTTCTTT	CASSDRVRTEAFF
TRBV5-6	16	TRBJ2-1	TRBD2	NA	TGTGCCAGCAGCAGGACTAGCGGGGATTTCTACAATGAGCAGTTCTTC	CASSRTSGDFYNEQFF
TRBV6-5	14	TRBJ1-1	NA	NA	TGTGCCAGCACGGCGGGACGGTTGAACACTGAAGCTTTCTTT	CASTAGRLNTEAFF
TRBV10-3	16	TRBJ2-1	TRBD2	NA	TGTGCCATCAGTGACAATTCGGGAGGCTCCTACAATGAGCAGTTCTTC	CAISDNSGGSYNEQFF
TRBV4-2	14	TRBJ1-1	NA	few	TGTGCCAGCAGCCAAGATTCAGCGTCCACTGAAGCTTTCTTT	CASSQDSASTEAFF
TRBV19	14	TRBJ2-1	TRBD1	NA	TGTGCCAGTAAGGAGGACAGGGGGTGGAATGAGCAGTTCTTC	CASKEDRGWNEQFF
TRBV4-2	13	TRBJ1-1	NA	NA	TGTGCCTTCGGTCAGGGATTGGCCACTGAAGCTTTCTTT	CAFGQGLATEAFF
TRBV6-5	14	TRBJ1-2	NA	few	TGTGCCAGCAGTTACTCGAGGGCGGTCTATGGCTACACCTTC	CASSYSRAVYGYTF
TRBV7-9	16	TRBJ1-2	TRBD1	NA	TGTGCCAGCAGCGTTGACAGGGGGCGAGATGCCTATGGCTACACCTTC	CASSVDRGRDAYGYTF
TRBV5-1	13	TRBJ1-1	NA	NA	TGCGCCAGCAGTGCAGGCATGAACACTGAAGCTTTCTTT	CASSAGMNTEAFF
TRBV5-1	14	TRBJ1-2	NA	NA	TGCGCCAGCGGCCCGATAGGGGGAATGTATGGCTACACCTTC	CASGPIGGMYGYTF
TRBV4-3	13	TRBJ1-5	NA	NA	TGCGCCAGCAGCCAGTTATTCGATCAGCCCCAGCATTTT	CASSQLFDQPQHF
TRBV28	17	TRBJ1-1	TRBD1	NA	TGTGCCAGCGTATCACAGGGGGTCGTTCGCTCGGACACTGAAGCTTTCTTT	CASVSQGVVRSDTEAFF
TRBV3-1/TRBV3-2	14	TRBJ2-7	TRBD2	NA	TGTGCCAGCAGCCACGGGACTAGAGCCTACGAGCAGTACTTC	CASSHGTRAYEQYF
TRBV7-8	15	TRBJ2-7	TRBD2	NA	TGTGCCAGCAGAGTCGAGGGACTAGGGCCCGACGAGCAGTACTTC	CASRVEGLGPDEQYF
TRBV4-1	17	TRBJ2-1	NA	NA	TGCGCCAGCAGCCATCCACTCGAGGAGACCTCCTACAATGAGCAGTTCTTC	CASSHPLEETSYNEQFF
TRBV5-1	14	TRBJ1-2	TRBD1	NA	TGCGCCAGCAGCTCCCCGGACAGGGTTCAAGGCTACACCTTC	CASSSPDRVQGYTF
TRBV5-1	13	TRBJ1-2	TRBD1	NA	TGCGCCAGCAGCCTCTACAGGGGGGAAGGCTACACCTTC	CASSLYRGEGYTF
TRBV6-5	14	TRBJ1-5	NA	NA	TGTGCCAGCAGGTCTTCAGGATCGGCTCAGCCCCAGCATTTT	CASRSSGSAQPQHF
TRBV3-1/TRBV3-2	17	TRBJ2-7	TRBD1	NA	TGTGCCAGCAGCCCGATAGCCCCGGGACAGGGGGCGGGTGAGCAGTACTTC	CASSPIAPGQGAGEQYF
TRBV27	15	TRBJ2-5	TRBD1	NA	TGTGCCAGCAGGGAATGGGGACAGGGGGAAGAGACCCAGTACTTC	CASREWGQGEETQYF
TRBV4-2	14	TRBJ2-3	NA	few	TGTGCCAGCAGCCGGAACCAGGGATCGGATACGCAGTATTTT	CASSRNQGSDTQYF
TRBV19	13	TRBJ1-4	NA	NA	TGTGCCAGTAACAAGGGGCAAAATGAAAAACTGTTTTTT	CASNKGQNEKLFF